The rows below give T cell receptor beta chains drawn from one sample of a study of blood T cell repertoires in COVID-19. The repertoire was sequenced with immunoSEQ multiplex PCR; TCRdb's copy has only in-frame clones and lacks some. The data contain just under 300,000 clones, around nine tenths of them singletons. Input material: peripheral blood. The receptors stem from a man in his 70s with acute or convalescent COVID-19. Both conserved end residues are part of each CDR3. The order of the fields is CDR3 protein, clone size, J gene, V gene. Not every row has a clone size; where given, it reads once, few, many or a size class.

cdr3_aa: CASSLGQGGETQYF
clone_size: .
j_call: TRBJ2-5
v_call: TRBV5-4

cdr3_aa: CASSEGSGIGRDEQYF
clone_size: .
j_call: TRBJ2-7
v_call: TRBV10-2

cdr3_aa: CASSRGYGYTF
clone_size: .
j_call: TRBJ1-2
v_call: TRBV12-3/TRBV12-4

cdr3_aa: CASSQTRGGGLGDTQYF
clone_size: .
j_call: TRBJ2-3
v_call: TRBV3-1/TRBV3-2

cdr3_aa: CASSLQGVEYEQYF
clone_size: .
j_call: TRBJ2-7
v_call: TRBV5-6

cdr3_aa: CASRPLDPSETQYF
clone_size: .
j_call: TRBJ2-5
v_call: TRBV6-5

cdr3_aa: CASSQGGLYGYTF
clone_size: .
j_call: TRBJ1-2
v_call: TRBV3-1/TRBV3-2

cdr3_aa: CASSTFGGAYTQYF
clone_size: few
j_call: TRBJ2-3
v_call: TRBV5-1

cdr3_aa: CASSGQDSGNTIYF
clone_size: .
j_call: TRBJ1-3
v_call: TRBV5-4

cdr3_aa: CASSWGQGSKGYTF
clone_size: .
j_call: TRBJ1-2
v_call: TRBV5-1

cdr3_aa: CAWSVELLGRQYF
clone_size: .
j_call: TRBJ2-7
v_call: TRBV30

cdr3_aa: CASSYSMRGTEAFF
clone_size: few
j_call: TRBJ1-1
v_call: TRBV6-2/TRBV6-3

cdr3_aa: CASSYTDRLNYEQYF
clone_size: .
j_call: TRBJ2-7
v_call: TRBV6-5

cdr3_aa: CASSPGTGVTGELFF
clone_size: .
j_call: TRBJ2-2
v_call: TRBV18

cdr3_aa: CASSSLKPPDTQYF
clone_size: .
j_call: TRBJ2-3
v_call: TRBV11-2

cdr3_aa: CASSRPTGGYQPQHF
clone_size: .
j_call: TRBJ1-5
v_call: TRBV6-6

cdr3_aa: CASSIRTGTREQYF
clone_size: .
j_call: TRBJ2-7
v_call: TRBV19

cdr3_aa: CASSLVQGGGELFF
clone_size: once
j_call: TRBJ2-2
v_call: TRBV28

cdr3_aa: CAISRGGQATNEKLFF
clone_size: .
j_call: TRBJ1-4
v_call: TRBV10-3

cdr3_aa: CASSSVTVNTEAFF
clone_size: .
j_call: TRBJ1-1
v_call: TRBV7-8

cdr3_aa: CASSQAGLGNQPQHF
clone_size: .
j_call: TRBJ1-5
v_call: TRBV3-1/TRBV3-2

cdr3_aa: CASSEFGRAQPQHF
clone_size: .
j_call: TRBJ1-5
v_call: TRBV6-2/TRBV6-3

cdr3_aa: CASSDYRVGNSPLHF
clone_size: .
j_call: TRBJ1-6
v_call: TRBV7-2

cdr3_aa: CASKPSGRAYEQYF
clone_size: .
j_call: TRBJ2-7
v_call: TRBV19

cdr3_aa: CSASVRPTLF
clone_size: .
j_call: TRBJ2-7
v_call: TRBV20-1

cdr3_aa: CSVDAGGMSYEQYF
clone_size: .
j_call: TRBJ2-7
v_call: TRBV29-1

cdr3_aa: CASSLGGGETQYF
clone_size: .
j_call: TRBJ2-5
v_call: TRBV28

cdr3_aa: CASSVGQGPYNEQFF
clone_size: once
j_call: TRBJ2-1
v_call: TRBV9

cdr3_aa: CASSLAPGDYEQYF
clone_size: .
j_call: TRBJ2-7
v_call: TRBV5-1

cdr3_aa: CASSSPSRFERQFSYNEQFF
clone_size: .
j_call: TRBJ2-1
v_call: TRBV21-1

cdr3_aa: CATAWGTGGRTGELFF
clone_size: .
j_call: TRBJ2-2
v_call: TRBV27

cdr3_aa: CASSWGTGGVTEAFF
clone_size: once
j_call: TRBJ1-1
v_call: TRBV7-2

cdr3_aa: CASSHTGTGFGYTF
clone_size: .
j_call: TRBJ1-2
v_call: TRBV7-2

cdr3_aa: CASSPPSGGANTGELFF
clone_size: .
j_call: TRBJ2-2
v_call: TRBV4-3

cdr3_aa: CASSASGGYQETQYF
clone_size: few
j_call: TRBJ2-5
v_call: TRBV9

cdr3_aa: CASSVIDSEAFF
clone_size: .
j_call: TRBJ1-1
v_call: TRBV6-2/TRBV6-3

cdr3_aa: CASSPPGLAGGEQYF
clone_size: once
j_call: TRBJ2-7
v_call: TRBV28

cdr3_aa: CASSWPGTGNYEQFF
clone_size: .
j_call: TRBJ2-1
v_call: TRBV5-1